These T cell receptor beta chains were read from a single sample in a study of cytomegalovirus exposure and HLA in healthy donors. Measured with immunoSEQ multiplex PCR; TCRdb has only the in-frame clones, and not every one. The table lists fewer than 200,000 clones, around 86% of them singletons. Sequencing was performed on PBMCs. Receptors were obtained from a middle-aged man in good health and CMV-seronegative. CDR3s include the opening cysteine and the closing phenylalanine or tryptophan. The D gene is left open where the match is weak. Not all rows give a size; the values are once, few, many and, for expanded clones, a class.

NA TRBJ1-2 TRBV5-1 NA CASSSAWGGYGYTF TGCGCCAGCAGCTCCGCGTGGGGGGGCTATGGCTACACCTTC
TRBD2 TRBJ2-7 TRBV28 NA CASSLGLAGVSSYEQYF TGTGCCAGCAGTTTGGGGCTAGCGGGAGTAAGCTCCTACGAGCAGTACTTC
TRBD1 TRBJ1-2 TRBV18 NA CASSPWTGGASAYGYTF TGTGCCAGCTCACCGTGGACAGGGGGCGCGTCCGCCTATGGCTACACCTTC
NA TRBJ1-4 TRBV4-3 few CASSQDTRTSNEKLFF TGCGCCAGCAGCCAAGACACCCGAACTAGCAACGAAAAACTGTTTTTT
NA TRBJ2-7 TRBV4-3 NA CASSQEIPSAYEQYF TGCGCCAGCAGCCAAGAGATTCCTAGCGCCTACGAGCAGTACTTC
TRBD1 TRBJ2-3 TRBV7-2 NA CASSFDRGPFADTQYF TGTGCCAGCAGCTTCGACAGGGGGCCCTTTGCAGATACGCAGTATTTT
TRBD2 TRBJ2-2 TRBV7-8 NA CASRNPGLAGRGTGELFF TGTGCCAGCAGGAATCCGGGACTAGCGGGTCGTGGCACCGGGGAGCTGTTTTTT
TRBD1 TRBJ2-5 TRBV6-5 NA CASSPRTGKGETQYF TGTGCCAGCAGTCCGAGGACAGGGAAGGGAGAGACCCAGTACTTC
NA TRBJ1-1 TRBV19 NA CASKTLDPTEAFF TGTGCCAGTAAGACTCTTGATCCCACTGAAGCTTTCTTT
NA TRBJ2-5 TRBV7-2 NA CASSPGQRGETQYF TGTGCCAGCAGCCCTGGACAGCGGGGAGAGACCCAGTACTTC
NA TRBJ1-5 TRBV27 NA CASAPGRGAQPQHF TGTGCCAGCGCTCCGGGACGGGGGGCTCAGCCCCAGCATTTT
NA TRBJ1-1 TRBV30 NA CAWSNRQNTEAFF TGTGCCTGGAGCAACCGACAGAACACTGAAGCTTTCTTT
NA TRBJ2-7 TRBV18 NA CASSPPTTGFYEQYF TGTGCCAGCTCACCCCCTACTACAGGGTTCTACGAGCAGTACTTC
TRBD1 TRBJ2-7 TRBV5-5 NA CASSLDRDRANEQYF TGTGCCAGCAGCTTGGATAGGGACAGGGCCAACGAGCAGTACTTC
TRBD1 TRBJ1-2 TRBV5-4 NA CASSSARQGNLGYTF TGTGCCAGCAGCTCCGCAAGACAGGGGAACTTAGGCTACACCTTC
NA TRBJ2-1 TRBV18 once CASSPFQGRDEQFF TGTGCCAGCTCACCGTTTCAGGGGCGGGATGAGCAGTTCTTC
NA TRBJ2-3 TRBV6-5 NA CASSYAGTDTQYF TGTGCCAGCAGTTACGCAGGAACAGATACGCAGTATTTT
TRBD2 TRBJ2-7 TRBV18 NA CASSPIASLAVSYEQYF TGTGCCAGCTCACCAATCGCAAGTCTAGCGGTATCCTACGAGCAGTACTTC
TRBD2 TRBJ2-7 TRBV7-2 NA CASSFSSGRAGHEQYF TGTGCCAGCAGCTTCTCTAGCGGGAGGGCCGGGCACGAGCAGTACTTC
TRBD1 TRBJ2-7 TRBV9 NA CASSALGGTGLSYEQYF TGTGCCAGCAGCGCGCTCGGCGGGACAGGGTTATCCTACGAGCAGTACTTC
NA TRBJ1-2 TRBV7-9 once CASSLGGRGRHGYTF TGTGCCAGCAGCTTAGGTGGCAGGGGAAGGCACGGCTACACCTTC
NA TRBJ1-6 TRBV7-9 NA CASSLIQSRNSPLHF TGTGCCAGCAGCCTAATACAGTCCCGTAATTCACCCCTCCACTTT
NA TRBJ1-4 TRBV7-8 NA CASSPSRTNEKLFF TGTGCCAGCAGCCCTTCGAGGACTAATGAAAAACTGTTTTTT
NA TRBJ2-2 TRBV27 NA CASSWGVPGTGELFF TGTGCCAGCAGTTGGGGAGTCCCCGGCACCGGGGAGCTGTTTTTT
NA TRBJ1-1 TRBV7-2 NA CASSLAENTEAFF TGTGCCAGCAGCTTGGCCGAGAACACTGAAGCTTTCTTT
NA TRBJ1-2 TRBV7-9 NA CASSREGLRTF TGTGCCAGCAGCCGGGAGGGTTTACGCACCTTC
NA TRBJ2-7 TRBV18 NA CASSPQHSTASYEQYF TGTGCCAGCTCACCACAACATTCGACTGCCTCCTACGAGCAGTACTTC
TRBD1 TRBJ2-7 TRBV7-8 NA CASRRQGPHEQYF TGTGCCAGCAGGAGACAGGGGCCACACGAGCAGTACTTC
TRBD1 TRBJ2-7 TRBV5-5 NA CASSSQGQGTYEQYF TGTGCCAGCAGCTCACAAGGACAGGGGACCTACGAGCAGTACTTC
TRBD2 TRBJ2-7 TRBV7-2 NA CASSLYTAGSSYEQYF TGTGCCAGCAGCTTATATACAGCGGGGTCCTCCTACGAGCAGTACTTC
NA TRBJ1-6 TRBV7-2 NA CASSFGTYRNSPLHF TGTGCCAGCAGCTTCGGCACTTACAGAAATTCACCCCTCCACTTT
NA TRBJ2-3 TRBV7-3 NA CASSPNMADTQYF TGTGCCAGCAGCCCCAACATGGCAGATACGCAGTATTTT
NA TRBJ2-5 TRBV5-1 NA CASSLQGPGETQYF TGCGCCAGCAGCTTGCAGGGGCCTGGGGAGACCCAGTACTTC
TRBD2 TRBJ2-5 TRBV5-1 NA CASGRLAGQETQYF TGCGCCAGCGGCCGACTAGCGGGGCAAGAGACCCAGTACTTC
NA TRBJ2-1 TRBV18 NA CASSPPTGQGSSYNEQFF TGTGCCAGCTCACCACCTACGGGCCAGGGGAGCTCCTACAATGAGCAGTTCTTC
NA TRBJ2-1 TRBV6-6 NA CASSYLGAGGRNEQFF TGTGCCAGCAGTTATCTGGGGGCAGGGGGGAGGAATGAGCAGTTCTTC
TRBD2 TRBJ2-5 TRBV6-5 few CASSYSRGGRETQYF TGTGCCAGCAGTTACTCGCGGGGGGGCAGGGAGACCCAGTACTTC
TRBD2 TRBJ2-1 TRBV27 NA CASSVPGLGANEQFF TGTGCCAGCAGTGTTCCGGGACTAGGGGCCAATGAGCAGTTCTTC
NA TRBJ1-1 TRBV25-1 NA CASSELGTKNTEAFF TGTGCCAGCAGTGAATTAGGGACAAAGAACACTGAAGCTTTCTTT
TRBD2 TRBJ2-2 TRBV7-9 NA CASSPPSGLNTGELFF TGTGCCAGCAGCCCCCCTAGCGGGTTGAACACCGGGGAGCTGTTTTTT
TRBD2 TRBJ2-7 TRBV5-1 few CASSLGLGGGAGEQYF TGCGCCAGCAGCTTGGGGCTAGGCGGGGGGGCCGGCGAGCAGTACTTC
TRBD1 TRBJ1-2 TRBV5-4 NA CASSFSLLKQGADGYTF TGTGCCAGCAGCTTCTCGTTACTAAAGCAGGGGGCGGATGGCTACACCTTC
TRBD2 TRBJ2-7 TRBV6-5 NA CASRYTLAGGHEQYF TGTGCCAGCAGATATACCCTAGCGGGAGGTCACGAGCAGTACTTC
TRBD1 TRBJ1-2 TRBV28 NA CASSLGGGNYGYTF TGTGCCAGCAGCCTAGGGGGCGGGAACTATGGCTACACCTTC
TRBD1 TRBJ2-7 TRBV6-6 NA CASSGTGEYEQYF TGTGCCAGCAGTGGGACAGGGGAGTACGAGCAGTACTTC
NA TRBJ1-2 TRBV19 NA CASSIQGSKGNYGYTF TGTGCCAGTAGTATACAGGGGTCGAAAGGTAACTATGGCTACACCTTC
NA TRBJ1-4 TRBV5-1 NA CASSLAQGRGEKLFF TGCGCCAGCAGCTTGGCGCAGGGGCGAGGGGAAAAACTGTTTTTT
TRBD1 TRBJ1-2 TRBV7-6 NA CASSLGGQGAGGYTF TGTGCCAGCAGCTTAGGTGGACAGGGGGCTGGCGGCTACACCTTC
NA TRBJ1-2 TRBV18 NA CASSPLSRGGYTF TGTGCCAGCTCACCTCTGAGTCGTGGTGGCTACACCTTC
TRBD2 TRBJ2-3 TRBV7-6 once CASRPPGLAGSDTQYF TGTGCCAGCAGACCCCCGGGACTAGCGGGGTCAGATACGCAGTATTTT
TRBD1 TRBJ2-3 TRBV10-3 NA CAISRQGPTDTQYF TGTGCCATCAGCCGACAGGGGCCCACAGATACGCAGTATTTT
TRBD2 TRBJ2-7 TRBV7-8 NA CASSSLAGGSYEQYF TGTGCCAGCAGCAGCTTAGCGGGGGGGTCCTACGAGCAGTACTTC
NA TRBJ2-7 TRBV5-1 NA CASSLLQNYEQYF TGCGCCAGCAGCTTGTTACAGAACTACGAGCAGTACTTC
TRBD2 TRBJ2-7 TRBV7-2 NA CASSLSTSGGLGEQYF TGTGCCAGCAGCCTGAGCACTAGCGGGGGGTTGGGTGAGCAGTACTTC